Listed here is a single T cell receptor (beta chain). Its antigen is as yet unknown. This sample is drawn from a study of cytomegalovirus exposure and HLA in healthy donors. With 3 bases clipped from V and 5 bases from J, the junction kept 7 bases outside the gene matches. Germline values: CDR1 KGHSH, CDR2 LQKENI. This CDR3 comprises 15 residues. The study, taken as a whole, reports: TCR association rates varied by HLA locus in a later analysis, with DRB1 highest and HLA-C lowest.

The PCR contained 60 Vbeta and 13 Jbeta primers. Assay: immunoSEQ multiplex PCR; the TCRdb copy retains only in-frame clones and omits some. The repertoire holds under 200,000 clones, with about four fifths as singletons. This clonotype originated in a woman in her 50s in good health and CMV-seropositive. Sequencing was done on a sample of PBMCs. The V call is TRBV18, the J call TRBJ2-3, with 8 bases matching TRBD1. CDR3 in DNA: TGTGCCAGCTCACCCCGGACAGGGTTTGGAGATACGCAGTATTTT. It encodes CASSPRTGFGDTQYF. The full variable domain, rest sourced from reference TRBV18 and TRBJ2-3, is NAGVMQNPRHLVRRRGQEARLRCSPMKGHSHVYWYRQLPEEGLKFMVYLQKENIIDESGMPKERFSAEFPKEGPSILRIQQVVRGDSAAYFCASSPRTGFGDTQYFGPGTRLTVL.